Below, 8 T cell receptor beta chains from the same sample are listed, as sequenced in a study of blood T cell repertoires in COVID-19. Measured with immunoSEQ multiplex PCR; TCRdb has only the in-frame clones, and not every one. The data show some 64,000 clones, with over 65% seen just once and about 14% held by the top ten. Input material: peripheral blood. All receptors derive from a man aged 55-75 years with COVID-19, enrolled during active disease.

This chain joins TRBV5-1 and TRBJ2-2; weak D call: TRBD2 (6 bases). The ends were cut back, 0 bases at V and 4 bases at J, with 13 bases in the middle. Looked up from germline, CDR1 is SGHRS and CDR2 is YFSETQ. The CDR3 covers 16 residues. The CDR3 sequence is CASSLDTGEGTGELFF. The CDR3 region has the DNA TGCGCCAGCAGCTTGGATACGGGAGAGGGCACCGGGGAGCTGTTTTTT.

V is TRBV7-9 and J is TRBJ2-3, with a tentative D call TRBD1 (5 bases). This CDR3 has 15 amino acids. Germline loops: CDR1 SEHNR, CDR2 FQNEAQ (reference sequence). Deletions cut 1 base from V and 0 bases from J, with 8 bases between. The CDR3 DNA follows: TGTGCCAGCAGCTTAGTCAGGGCTAGCACAGATACGCAGTATTTT. The encoded protein is CASSLVRASTDTQYF.

The chain recombines TRBV19 with TRBJ2-1; the D gene is possibly TRBD2 (5 bases). Between the trimmed V and J ends, which lost 3 bases and 0 bases, there was a span of 12 bases. CDR1 and CDR2 from the germline V gene are LNHDA and SQIVND (reference sequence). CDR3 length: 16 residues. The CDR3 bases are TGTGCCAGTAGTATGTTAGCGCAGAGCTCCTACAATGAGCAGTTCTTC. It yields the protein CASSMLAQSSYNEQFF. Combining the CDR3 with reference TRBV19 and TRBJ2-1 gives the whole variable domain DGGITQSPKYLFRKEGQNVTLSCEQNLNHDAMYWYRQDPGQGLRLIYYSQIVNDFQKGDIAEGYSVSREKKESFPLTVTSAQKNPTAFYLCASSMLAQSSYNEQFFGPGTRLTVL.

The rearrangement joins TRBV10-2 to TRBJ2-2; 8 nucleotides line up with TRBD2. Germline V gene data show CDR1 as WSHSY and CDR2 as SAAADI. The CDR3 covers 13 residues. With V trimmed by 10 bases and J by 6 bases, 7 bases remained unmatched. CDR3 nucleotides: TGCGCCACTCAGACTAGCGCCCCCGGGGAGCTGTTTTTT. Translation gives CATQTSAPGELFF.

This clone has more than one count but fewer than ten. The J gene is TRBJ1-6, the V gene TRBV30; TRBD1 agrees at 9 bases. Losses at the gene ends were 8 bases for V and 6 bases for J; bases not matched to a gene: 5. Per the germline V gene, CDR1 is GTSNPN and CDR2 is SVGIG (reference sequence). The CDR3 totals 13 residues. The CDR3 region is CATGGNLNSPLHF. The CDR3 DNA sequence: TGTGCCACAGGGGGCAATCTTAATTCACCCCTCCACTTT.

This sequence joins TRBV5-1 and TRBJ2-1; 8 bases line up with TRBD2. The junction had 6 bases not matched to a gene; V was cut back by 4 bases and J by 0 bases. This CDR3 contains 16 residues. Germline CDR1 and CDR2: SGHRS and YFSETQ. CDR3 in DNA: TGCGCCAGCAGCCCTAGAAGCGGGAGCTCCTACAATGAGCAGTTCTTC. Its translation is CASSPRSGSSYNEQFF.

The CDR3 loop is CASSQDSQETQYF. The CDR3 DNA reads as TGTGCCAGCAGCCAGGACAGCCAAGAGACCCAGTACTTC. The J gene is TRBJ2-5, the V gene TRBV7-3; tentative D call: TRBD1 (6 bases). The CDR3 runs 13 residues. V was trimmed by 5 bases and J by 1 base, leaving 8 bases between them. Germline-derived CDR1 and CDR2 are SGHTA and FQGTGA.

The chain recombines TRBV10-1 with TRBJ2-5; tentatively, D is TRBD1 (6 bases). The length of the CDR3 is 14 residues. Germline CDR1 and CDR2: WNHNN and SYGVQD (reference sequence). Trimming shortened V by 5 bases and J by 5 bases, and 15 bases separated the two germline ends. This CDR3 reads CASSNKLDRETQYF. CDR3 nucleotides: TGCGCCAGCAGTAACAAACTTGACAGGGAGACCCAGTACTTC.